This T cell receptor beta chain was sequenced in a study of T cell responses to AZD1222 COVID-19 vaccine. The V segment lost 4 bases and the J segment 0 bases; nucleotides outside the gene matches: 3. The CDR3 consists of 15 residues. Germline V lookup: CDR1 SGHVS, CDR2 FQNEAQ. The repertoire was sequenced with immunoSEQ multiplex PCR; TCRdb's copy has only in-frame clones and lacks some. The table shows roughly 150,000 clones, with over 75% occurring only once. The sequencing used peripheral blood, collected on day 0 of AZD1222 vaccination. The genes are TRBV7-8 and TRBJ2-3, with TRBD1 matching 8 bases. This clonotype was sampled from an adult in good health. CDR3 loop: CASSSDRGSTDTQYF. The DNA for the CDR3 is TGTGCCAGCAGCTCCGACAGGGGTAGCACAGATACGCAGTATTTT.